The present TCR beta chain was sequenced within a study of T-cell reconstitution after alpha-beta-depleted transplantation in children. Germline V gene data show CDR1 as MDHEN and CDR2 as SYDVKM. The trim removed 5 bases at V and 5 bases at J, leaving 10 bases unmatched. This CDR3 is built from 15 residues. During its preparation, the TCRbeta library received unique molecular identifiers. TCRdb re-called the PCR reads with MiXCR, one entry per CDR3 protein. The data hold more than 400,000 distinct CDR3 sequences, with around 46% observed a single time. This chain connects TRBV28 to TRBJ2-3; 7 nucleotides align to TRBD2. Sequenced here: PBMCs, sampled before TCRalphabeta/CD19-depleted stem cell transplant. The sequence derives from a girl aged 2 to 10 with aplastic anemia, due to receive a stem cell transplant. In DNA form, the CDR3 reads TGTGCCAGCAGTACCCGGGGAGGGAAGAGAGATACGCAGTATTTT. Translation: CASSTRGGKRDTQYF.